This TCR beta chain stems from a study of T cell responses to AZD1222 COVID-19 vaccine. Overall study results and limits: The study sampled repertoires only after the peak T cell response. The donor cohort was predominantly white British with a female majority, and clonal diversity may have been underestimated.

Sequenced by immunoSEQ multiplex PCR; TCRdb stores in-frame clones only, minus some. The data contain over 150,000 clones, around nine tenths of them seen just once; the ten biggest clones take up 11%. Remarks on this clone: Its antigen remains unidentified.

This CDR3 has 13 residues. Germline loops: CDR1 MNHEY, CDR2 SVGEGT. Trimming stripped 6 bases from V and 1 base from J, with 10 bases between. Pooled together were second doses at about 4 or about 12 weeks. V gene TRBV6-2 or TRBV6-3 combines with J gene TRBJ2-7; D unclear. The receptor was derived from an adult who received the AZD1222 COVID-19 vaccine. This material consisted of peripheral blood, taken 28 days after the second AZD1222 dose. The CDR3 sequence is CASSPGRSYEQYF. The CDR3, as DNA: TGTGCCAGCAGCCCAGGCCGGTCCTACGAGCAGTACTTC.